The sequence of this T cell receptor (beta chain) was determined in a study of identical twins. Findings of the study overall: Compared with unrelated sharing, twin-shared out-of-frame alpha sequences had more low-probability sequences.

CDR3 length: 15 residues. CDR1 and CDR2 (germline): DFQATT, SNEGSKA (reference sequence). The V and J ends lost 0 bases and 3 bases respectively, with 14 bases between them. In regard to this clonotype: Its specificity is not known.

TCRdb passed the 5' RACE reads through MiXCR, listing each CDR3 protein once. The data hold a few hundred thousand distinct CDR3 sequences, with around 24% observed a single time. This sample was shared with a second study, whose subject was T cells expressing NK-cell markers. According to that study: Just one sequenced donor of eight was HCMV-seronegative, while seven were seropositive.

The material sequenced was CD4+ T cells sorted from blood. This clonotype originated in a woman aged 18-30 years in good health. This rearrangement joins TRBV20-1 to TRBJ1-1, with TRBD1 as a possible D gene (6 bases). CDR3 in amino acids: CSARDPRGADTEAFF. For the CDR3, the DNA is TGCAGTGCTAGAGATCCGAGGGGGGCTGACACTGAAGCTTTCTTT.